This T cell receptor beta chain derives from a study of T cell responses to AZD1222 COVID-19 vaccine. TCRdb keeps only in-frame clones here, not all; method: immunoSEQ multiplex PCR. Of fewer than 70,000 clones listed, roughly 80% are singletons. Deletions cut 2 bases from V and 1 base from J, with 11 bases between. This CDR3 has 15 amino acids. Germline V gene sequence: CDR1 MNHEY, CDR2 SVGAGI. Study results and caveats: Only a handful of AZD1222 recipients were seropositive at baseline. Receipt of two AZD1222 doses was followed by a rise in Spike-specific TCR breadth and depth.

Turning to this clone: The antigen remains undetermined.

The gene calls are TRBV6-5 and TRBJ1-1; tentatively, D is TRBD1 (6 bases). The specimen was peripheral blood, collected 28 days after the second AZD1222 dose. The sequence came from an adult who received the AZD1222 COVID-19 vaccine. The CDR3: CASSYRGLTNTEAFF. CDR3 coding DNA: TGTGCCAGCAGTTACCGGGGGCTCACGAACACTGAAGCTTTCTTT.